Below, 21 T cell receptor beta chains from the same sample are listed, as sequenced in a study of early T cells in non-severe SARS-CoV-2 infection. In TCRdb, the 5' RACE reads were re-called with MiXCR into one record per CDR3 protein. The sample shows about 67,000 distinct CDR3 sequences, 8% to 10% of them seen only once. Here the sequenced sample was whole blood, taken at baseline. The receptors stem from an adult who was a healthcare worker with PCR-confirmed SARS-CoV-2 infection or an uninfected control (not recorded which).

A few counts support this clonotype. This chain uses TRBV6-4 with TRBJ1-2; TRBD1 aligns across 7 bases. Losses at the gene ends were 3 bases for V and 14 bases for J; bases not matched to a gene: 9. The germline CDR1 and CDR2 sequences are MRHNA and SNTAGT. There are 12 residues in the CDR3. The CDR3 bases are TGTGCCAGCAGTGAGGACAGGACGTCTTATACCTTC. Translation gives CASSEDRTSYTF.

Ten or more counts support this clonotype. The chain uses TRBV7-9 and TRBJ2-7; D is unclear. Trimming removed 5 bases from V and 1 base from J, with 12 bases in between. The CDR3 runs 14 residues. The germline V gene encodes CDR1 SEHNR and CDR2 FQNEAQ (reference sequence). The CDR3 protein is CASSPTGYSYEQYF. The CDR3 region has the DNA TGTGCCAGCAGCCCCACCGGGTATTCCTACGAGCAGTACTTC.

This clonotype was seen many times. The chain is built from TRBV27 and TRBJ1-6; D gene ambiguous. There are 13 residues in the CDR3. Per the germline V gene, CDR1 is MNHEY and CDR2 is SMNVEV (reference sequence). Trimming took 3 bases from V and 9 from J, leaving 9 bases between them. CDR3 residues: CASSFGVGSPLHF. As DNA, the CDR3 is TGTGCCAGCAGTTTTGGAGTAGGTTCACCCCTCCACTTT.

This clonotype came up a few times. V and J are TRBV15 and TRBJ1-6; TRBD1 might be the D (6 bases). This CDR3 comprises 15 residues. Germline V lookup: CDR1 LNHNV, CDR2 YYDKDF (reference sequence). V was clipped by 4 bases and J by 7 bases, with 14 bases between them. This chain's CDR3 is CATSTLTGANSPLHF. CDR3 DNA: TGTGCCACCAGCACATTGACGGGGGCGAATTCACCCCTCCACTTT.

This clonotype was counted between two and nine times. The V and J genes are TRBV11-2 and TRBJ1-6; D ambiguous. Germline V gives CDR1 SGHAT, CDR2 FQNNGV. The V and J ends lost 3 bases and 14 bases respectively, with 11 bases between them. CDR3 length: 12 residues. The CDR3 sequence: CASSFRHEALHF. The CDR3 nucleotides read TGTGCCAGCAGCTTCCGGCACGAGGCCCTCCACTTT.

This chain connects TRBV7-2 to TRBJ2-2; D is unclear. The CDR3 has 13 residues. The ends were cut back, 3 bases at V and 3 bases at J, with 5 bases in the middle. The germline V gene has CDR1 SGHTA and CDR2 FQGNSA. In DNA, the CDR3 is TGTGCCAGCAGCTTGATTTACACCGGGGAGCTGTTTTTT. Its translation is CASSLIYTGELFF.

This clonotype was recorded many times. The chain is built from TRBV29-1 and TRBJ2-3; D is unresolved. Trimming removed 0 bases at V and 3 bases at J, with 13 bases between. Germline V gives CDR1 SQVTM, CDR2 ANQGSEA. This CDR3 region has 15 residues. CDR3 residues: CSVEDQALRTDTQYF. CDR3 in DNA: TGCAGCGTTGAAGATCAAGCGCTCCGGACAGATACGCAGTATTTT.

This clonotype has at least ten counts. V is TRBV6-2 or TRBV6-3 and J is TRBJ1-1; 7 bases are shared with TRBD1. The CDR3 sequence is 14 residues long. V shed 4 bases and J 11 bases; nucleotides not matched to a gene: 13. The germline gives CDR1 MNHEY, CDR2 SVGEGT. CDR3 bases: TGTGCCAGCAGTTCCTCGGTACAGGGGTTGGGTGCTTTCTTT. Protein sequence: CASSSSVQGLGAFF.

This chain uses TRBV9 with TRBJ2-7, with TRBD2 as a possible D gene (6 bases). V was shortened by 3 bases and J by 6 bases, with 16 bases between the two germline ends. CDR1 and CDR2 from the germline V gene are SGDLS and YYNGEE. The CDR3 is 14 amino acids. CDR3 coding DNA: TGTGCCAGCAGCGGCCGGGACTGGGTCTCCGAGCAGTACTTC. Translation: CASSGRDWVSEQYF.

This clonotype has just a few counts. This chain joins TRBV6-1 and TRBJ2-3; D is unclear. The germline V and J ends were trimmed by 6 bases and 0 bases, with 10 bases remaining between them. Germline CDR1 MNHNS, CDR2 SASEGT. The CDR3 is 14 amino acids. Here the CDR3 DNA reads TGTGCCAGCAGCCCAACCTTAAGCACAGATACGCAGTATTTT. Encoded protein: CASSPTLSTDTQYF.

This clonotype was detected only a few times. The CDR3 spells CASRQEAVPYEQYF. DNA for the CDR3: TGTGCCAGCAGGCAGGAGGCAGTTCCCTACGAGCAGTACTTC. The chain couples TRBV2 to TRBJ2-7; maybe TRBD2 (5 bases). This CDR3 has 14 residues. Germline lookup yields CDR1 SNHLY and CDR2 FYNNEI. The V and J ends lost 6 bases and 2 bases respectively, with 14 bases between them.

This clonotype was seen more than once but under ten times. The chain recombines TRBV28 with TRBJ2-7; D possibly corresponds to TRBD2 (5 bases). This CDR3 is built from 12 residues. Between the trimmed V and J ends, which lost 6 bases and 3 bases, there was a span of 9 bases. Germline assignment: CDR1 MDHEN and CDR2 SYDVKM. DNA of the CDR3: TGTGCCAGCAGGGAGGCTAGCTACGAGCAGTACTTC. Translation: CASREASYEQYF.

V usage is TRBV5-4 and J usage is TRBJ1-2; 7 bases agree with TRBD1. Losses at the gene ends were 0 bases for V and 0 bases for J; bases not matched to a gene: 5. This CDR3 spans 16 amino acids. Germline-derived CDR1 and CDR2 are SGHNT and YYREEE (reference sequence). CDR3: CASSLGRGTANYGYTF. The CDR3 coding sequence is TGTGCCAGCAGCTTGGGCAGGGGGACCGCTAACTATGGCTACACCTTC.

This chain links TRBV7-6 with TRBJ2-3; TRBD2 might be the D (6 bases). Trimming removed 2 bases at V and 3 bases at J, with 12 bases between. Germline assignment: CDR1 SGHVS and CDR2 FNYEAQ. The CDR3 runs to 15 residues. The CDR3 spells CASSLYEGGTDTQYF. The CDR3 DNA reads TGTGCCAGCAGCTTATATGAAGGAGGGACAGATACGCAGTATTTT.

This clonotype occurred a few times. The chain has TRBV10-3 and TRBJ2-4, with D unresolved. The germline gives CDR1 ENHRY, CDR2 SYGVKD. The CDR3 loop spans 16 amino acids. Trimming cost V 2 bases and J 6 bases, with 17 bases left between them. Here the CDR3 DNA reads TGTGCCATCAGTGAGCTGACACCCTCCTCAGGAAACATTCAGTACTTC. This gives the protein CAISELTPSSGNIQYF.

This chain joins TRBV2 and TRBJ2-1; D ambiguous. Germline assignment: CDR1 SNHLY and CDR2 FYNNEI. With 3 bases removed from V and 3 bases from J, the gap between germline ends came to 9 bases. The CDR3 spans 14 residues. The CDR3 nucleotides are TGTGCCAGCAGTGATTCTGGGTTCTACAATGAGCAGTTCTTC. Translated, it gives CASSDSGFYNEQFF. Complete variable domain (other parts from reference TRBV2 and TRBJ2-1): EPEVTQTPSHQVTQMGQEVILRCVPISNHLYFYWYRQILGQKVEFLVSFYNNEISEKSEIFDDQFSVERPDGSNFTLKIRSTKLEDSAMYFCASSDSGFYNEQFFGPGTRLTVL.

The chain uses TRBV18 and TRBJ2-3; D not certain. V lost 0 bases and J 3 bases, leaving 19 bases between the germline ends. The CDR3 spans 18 residues. Germline V gives CDR1 KGHSH, CDR2 LQKENI. The CDR3 bases are TGTGCCAGCTCACCACCGGGCAAGGGTGCGCTCGATACAGATACGCAGTATTTT. Its translation: CASSPPGKGALDTDTQYF. Variable domain in full (rest from reference TRBV18 and TRBJ2-3): NAGVMQNPRHLVRRRGQEARLRCSPMKGHSHVYWYRQLPEEGLKFMVYLQKENIIDESGMPKERFSAEFPKEGPSILRIQQVVRGDSAAYFCASSPPGKGALDTDTQYFGPGTRLTVL.

This clonotype turned up a few times. CDR3 coding DNA: TGTGCCAGCGGGGGAGGGACAAATGAGCAGTTCTTC. Protein product: CASGGGTNEQFF. J is TRBJ2-1 and V is TRBV6-2 or TRBV6-3; a weak D match, TRBD2 (7 bases). CDR1 and CDR2 (germline): MNHEY, SVGEGT. V lost 8 bases, J lost 7 bases, and 12 bases lay in between. CDR3 length equals 12 residues.

This clonotype was observed a handful of times. This chain links TRBV20-1 with TRBJ2-7; D is uncertain. The CDR3 is 13 amino acids. CDR1 and CDR2 from the germline V gene are DFQATT and SNEGSKA (reference sequence). The CDR3 bases are TGCAGGCCTGCAACCGGGCTTTCCTACGAGCAGTACTTC. Translated: CRPATGLSYEQYF.

This clonotype was observed a few times. This sequence joins TRBV7-9 and TRBJ1-1; D unresolved. CDR3 length: 12 residues. CDR1 SEHNR and CDR2 FQNEAQ come from the germline V gene (reference sequence). Trimming removed 2 bases from V and 6 bases from J, with 7 bases in between. The CDR3 spells CASSLSTSEAFF. The CDR3 DNA reads TGTGCCAGCAGCTTAAGCACCTCTGAAGCTTTCTTT.

The rearrangement links TRBV9 to TRBJ2-1; D not certain. CDR1 and CDR2 from the germline V gene are SGDLS and YYNGEE. CDR3 length: 16 residues. V was pared by 4 bases and J by 0 bases, with 14 bases between. The CDR3, as DNA: TGTGCCAGCAGCCCCCGGCGCGGAAGCTCCTACAATGAGCAGTTCTTC. Protein sequence: CASSPRRGSSYNEQFF.